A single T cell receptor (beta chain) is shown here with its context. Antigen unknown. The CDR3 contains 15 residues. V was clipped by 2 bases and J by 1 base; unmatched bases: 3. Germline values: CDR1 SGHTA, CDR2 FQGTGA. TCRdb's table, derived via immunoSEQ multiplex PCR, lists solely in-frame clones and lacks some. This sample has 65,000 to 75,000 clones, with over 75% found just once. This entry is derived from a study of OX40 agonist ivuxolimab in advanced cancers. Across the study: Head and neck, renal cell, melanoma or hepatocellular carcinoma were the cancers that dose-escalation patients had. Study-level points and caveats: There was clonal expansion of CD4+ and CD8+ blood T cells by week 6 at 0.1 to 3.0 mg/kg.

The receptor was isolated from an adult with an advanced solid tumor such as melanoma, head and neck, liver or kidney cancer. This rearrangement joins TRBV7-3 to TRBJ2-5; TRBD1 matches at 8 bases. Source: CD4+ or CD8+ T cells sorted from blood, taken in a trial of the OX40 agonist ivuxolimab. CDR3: CASSLGGTGQETQYF. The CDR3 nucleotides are TGTGCCAGCAGCTTAGGGGGGACAGGCCAAGAGACCCAGTACTTC.